What follows are 22 T cell receptor beta chains derived from one specimen sequenced in a study of blood T cell repertoires in COVID-19. Assay used: immunoSEQ multiplex PCR; TCRdb lists only in-frame clones, some missing. The sample yields 150,000 to 200,000 clones, over 75% seen once. The source material was PBMCs or T cells enriched from blood (not recorded which). These receptors came from a woman aged 45-65 years who had recovered from COVID-19.

This clone came up a few times. The chain joins TRBV4-3 to TRBJ1-1; a weak D match, TRBD1 (5 bases). Germline CDR1 and CDR2: LGHNA and YSLEER. V lost 0 bases to trimming and J lost 1 base, with 9 bases between them. This CDR3 is built from 15 residues. In DNA form, the CDR3 reads TGCGCCAGCAGCCAAGATCAGGGCACGAACACTGAAGCTTTCTTT. This gives the protein CASSQDQGTNTEAFF.

The rearrangement uses TRBV6-6 and TRBJ2-7; TRBD1 agrees at 7 bases. Germline V CDR1 and CDR2: MNHNY, SVGAGI (reference sequence). V shed 7 bases and J 2 bases; nucleotides not matched to a gene: 8. The length of the CDR3 is 14 residues. In nucleotides, the CDR3 is TGTGCCAGCAAGCAGGGGGAAAAAACCTACGAGCAGTACTTC. It is translated as CASKQGEKTYEQYF.

This clone was counted between two and nine times. The gene calls are TRBV7-9 and TRBJ1-2; 8 bases line up with TRBD1. CDR3 length equals 16 residues. With 4 bases clipped from V and 4 bases from J, the junction kept 11 bases outside the gene matches. In germline, CDR1 is SEHNR, CDR2 FQNEAQ (reference sequence). The CDR3 region is CASSSYTGGNSYGYTF. The CDR3 DNA sequence: TGTGCCAGCAGCTCATACACAGGGGGGAATTCCTATGGCTACACCTTC. The full variable domain, with the rest looked up from reference TRBV7-9 and TRBJ1-2, is DTGVSQNPRHKITKRGQNVTFRCDPISEHNRLYWYRQTLGQGPEFLTYFQNEAQLEKSRLLSDRFSAERPKGSFSTLEIQRTEQGDSAMYLCASSSYTGGNSYGYTFGSGTRLTVV.

This rearrangement joins TRBV7-2 to TRBJ1-1; 9 bases map to TRBD1. Germline trimming cut 10 bases from V and 4 bases from J; bases unmatched to any gene: 7. The CDR3 extends over 13 amino acids. CDR1 and CDR2 from the germline V gene are SGHTA and FQGNSA. The DNA of the CDR3 is TGTGCCATACACAGGGGGCGAAGCACTGAAGCTTTCTTT. As protein: CAIHRGRSTEAFF.

This chain connects TRBV18 to TRBJ2-1; TRBD2 agrees at 7 bases. V shed 2 bases and J 6 bases; nucleotides not matched to a gene: 7. The CDR3 is made up of 15 amino acids. Germline CDR1 is KGHSH and CDR2 is LQKENI. The chain's CDR3 is CASSPTSGAPNEQFF. In DNA, the CDR3 is TGTGCCAGCTCACCAACCAGCGGGGCCCCCAATGAGCAGTTCTTC.

The chain combines TRBV18 with TRBJ1-6; perhaps TRBD1 as D (5 bases). Trimming removed 2 bases from V and 0 bases from J, with 8 bases in between. Germline CDR1 reads KGHSH; CDR2 reads LQKENI. This CDR3 contains 16 residues. This CDR3 reads CASSPLGGSYNSPLHF. The DNA for the CDR3 is TGTGCCAGCTCACCATTGGGGGGCTCCTATAATTCACCCCTCCACTTT.

The genes are TRBV11-2 and TRBJ1-2; 8 bases map to TRBD1. This CDR3 contains 16 residues. The junction had 13 bases not matched to a gene; V was cut back by 5 bases and J by 5 bases. Germline V lookup: CDR1 SGHAT, CDR2 FQNNGV. This CDR3 is CASSPHRTGKGYGYTF. In DNA, the CDR3 is TGTGCCAGCAGCCCCCATCGGACAGGGAAGGGGTATGGCTACACCTTC.

V is TRBV18 and J is TRBJ2-2, with D possibly TRBD2 on 6 matching bases. V dropped 3 bases and J dropped 5 bases, with 13 bases sitting between them. This CDR3 region has 15 residues. Germline V gives CDR1 KGHSH, CDR2 LQKENI. CDR3 amino acids: CASSPAGSRTGELFF. The CDR3, as DNA: TGTGCCAGCTCACCCGCGGGGTCCAGGACCGGGGAGCTGTTTTTT. The complete variable domain, with remaining parts taken from reference TRBV18 and TRBJ2-2, reads NAGVMQNPRHLVRRRGQEARLRCSPMKGHSHVYWYRQLPEEGLKFMVYLQKENIIDESGMPKERFSAEFPKEGPSILRIQQVVRGDSAAYFCASSPAGSRTGELFFGEGSRLTVL.

The V call is TRBV6-2 or TRBV6-3, the J call TRBJ1-4; 8 positions agree with TRBD1. CDR3 length: 15 residues. CDR1 and CDR2 (germline): MNHEY, SVGEGT. Losses at the gene ends were 5 bases for V and 3 bases for J; bases not matched to a gene: 5. The CDR3 protein is CASSGTGRSNEKLFF. Here the CDR3 DNA reads TGTGCCAGCAGTGGGACAGGAAGGTCTAATGAAAAACTGTTTTTT.

The gene calls are TRBV18 and TRBJ1-2; D not resolved. Germline-derived CDR1 and CDR2 are KGHSH and LQKENI. This CDR3 has 12 amino acids. Trimming left V 1 base short and J 8 bases short, with 8 bases between. CDR3 nucleotides: TGTGCCAGCTCACCACAAGGGAGCGGCTACACCTTC. Its protein product is CASSPQGSGYTF.

The J gene is TRBJ1-3, the V gene TRBV5-1, with 8 bases that match TRBD1. The CDR3 loop spans 15 amino acids. The V gene end was trimmed by 5 bases and the J gene end by 1 base; junction bases not matched to a gene: 5. Germline CDR1 reads SGHRS; CDR2 reads YFSETQ. The CDR3 here is CASSTQGASGNTIYF. CDR3 sequence (DNA): TGCGCCAGCAGTACCCAGGGGGCATCTGGAAACACCATATATTTT. The full variable domain, its missing parts supplied by reference TRBV5-1 and TRBJ1-3, is KAGVTQTPRYLIKTRGQQVTLSCSPISGHRSVSWYQQTPGQGLQFLFEYFSETQRNKGNFPGRFSGRQFSNSRSEMNVSTLELGDSALYLCASSTQGASGNTIYFGEGSWLTVV.

This clone has just a few counts. The chain links TRBV5-4 to TRBJ1-2; D is ambiguous. Germline CDR1 reads SGHNT; CDR2 reads YYREEE (reference sequence). The CDR3 sequence is 14 residues long. Trimming took 4 bases from V and 2 from J, leaving 12 bases between them. The CDR3 reads CASSRVEPNYGYTF. CDR3 coding DNA: TGTGCCAGCAGCCGGGTGGAACCAAACTATGGCTACACCTTC.

This clone was seen a few times. The chain joins TRBV20-1 to TRBJ1-4; D might be TRBD1 (6 bases). The germline V gene encodes CDR1 DFQATT and CDR2 SNEGSKA (reference sequence). CDR3 length: 12 amino acids. The germline V and J ends were trimmed by 3 bases and 11 bases, with 13 bases remaining between them. CDR3 sequence: CSASERGQKLFF. The CDR3 DNA is TGCAGTGCTAGTGAGCGGGGGCAGAAACTGTTTTTT.

The chain links TRBV6-2 or TRBV6-3 to TRBJ1-2, with D unresolved. The CDR3 has 12 residues. With 5 bases removed from V and 3 bases from J, the gap between germline ends came to 7 bases. Per the germline V gene, CDR1 is MNHEY and CDR2 is SVGEGT. CDR3 nucleotides: TGTGCCAGCAGTCAGGCCTACTATGGCTACACCTTC. Translating it yields CASSQAYYGYTF.

The CDR3 protein is CASSPPWVAGSYEQYF. In nucleotides, the CDR3 is TGTGCCAGCTCACCACCATGGGTAGCGGGCTCCTACGAGCAGTACTTC. The rearrangement links TRBV18 to TRBJ2-7; 7 nucleotides line up with TRBD2. Per the germline V gene, CDR1 is KGHSH and CDR2 is LQKENI. With 0 bases clipped from V and 0 bases from J, the junction kept 5 bases outside the gene matches. The CDR3 spans 16 residues. Filled out from reference TRBV18 and TRBJ2-7, the complete variable domain reads NAGVMQNPRHLVRRRGQEARLRCSPMKGHSHVYWYRQLPEEGLKFMVYLQKENIIDESGMPKERFSAEFPKEGPSILRIQQVVRGDSAAYFCASSPPWVAGSYEQYFGPGTRLTVT.

The sample holds one count of this clone. This chain uses TRBV19 with TRBJ1-1; the D is unclear. The length of the CDR3 is 14 residues. Germline lookup yields CDR1 LNHDA and CDR2 SQIVND (reference sequence). V was cut by 5 bases and J by 4 bases, with 14 bases left in between. The DNA of the CDR3 is TGTGCCAGTAGTTCCGGGCCGCGGGGCACTGAAGCTTTCTTT. This codes for CASSSGPRGTEAFF.

This CDR3 reads CASKPSSTDNYGYTF. CDR3 bases: TGTGCCAGCAAGCCCTCATCGACAGACAACTATGGCTACACCTTC. The V call is TRBV2, the J call TRBJ1-2, with a weak D call TRBD1 (5 bases). V was trimmed by 7 bases and J by 2 bases, leaving 17 bases between them. This CDR3 region has 15 residues. Germline V gene data show CDR1 as SNHLY and CDR2 as FYNNEI.

The chain combines TRBV7-2 with TRBJ2-3; the match to TRBD1 covers 7 bases. CDR1 SGHTA and CDR2 FQGNSA come from the germline V gene. The CDR3 totals 13 residues. The V and J ends lost 6 bases and 4 bases, in that order; junction bases with no gene match: 4. The CDR3 DNA sequence: TGTGCCAGCAGAGGGGGCCAGGCAGATACGCAGTATTTT. Its translation: CASRGGQADTQYF. The variable domain in full, with the rest retrieved from reference TRBV7-2 and TRBJ2-3, is GAGVSQSPSNKVTEKGKDVELRCDPISGHTALYWYRQSLGQGLEFLIYFQGNSAPDKSGLPSDRFSAERTGGSVSTLTIQRTQQEDSAVYLCASRGGQADTQYFGPGTRLTVL.

The CDR3 bases are TGTGCCTGGAGTACGAGGAGGGGCCGGGAGACCCAGTACTTC. Amino acids: CAWSTRRGRETQYF. The chain links TRBV30 to TRBJ2-5, with D possibly matching TRBD2 (6 bases). The CDR3 is made up of 14 amino acids. The V gene's germline CDR1 is GTSNPN and CDR2 SVGIG (reference sequence). Trimming took 2 bases from V and 5 from J, leaving 15 bases between them.

The chain is built from TRBV7-2 and TRBJ1-5; TRBD1 is a possible D gene (6 bases). Germline V gives CDR1 SGHTA, CDR2 FQGNSA. CDR3 length: 14 residues. V was trimmed by 6 bases and J by 7 bases, leaving 16 bases between them. The CDR3, as DNA: TGTGCCAGCAGGTTTCTGGGGGCTGGACAGCCCCAGCATTTT. The encoded protein is CASRFLGAGQPQHF.

The CDR3 is CATSRETGISRGGYTF. The CDR3 nucleotides are TGTGCCACCAGCAGGGAGACAGGGATTAGTCGGGGTGGCTACACCTTC. The V gene is TRBV15, the J gene TRBJ1-2; 7 positions match TRBD1. The CDR3 is 16 amino acids. After removal of 3 bases from V and 7 bases from J, the junction contained 14 bases not matched to a gene. The germline V gene has CDR1 LNHNV and CDR2 YYDKDF (reference sequence).

J is TRBJ1-2 and V is TRBV19; TRBD1 agrees at 7 bases. This CDR3 contains 15 residues. Trimming at V came to 6 bases and at J to 3 bases, leaving 10 bases not matched to a gene. CDR1 is LNHDA and CDR2 is SQIVND in the germline V gene (reference sequence). The CDR3 loop reads CASSDPWGTDYGYTF. The CDR3 bases are TGTGCCAGTAGCGACCCCTGGGGGACAGACTATGGCTACACCTTC. The entire variable domain, with the rest obtained from reference TRBV19 and TRBJ1-2, is as follows: DGGITQSPKYLFRKEGQNVTLSCEQNLNHDAMYWYRQDPGQGLRLIYYSQIVNDFQKGDIAEGYSVSREKKESFPLTVTSAQKNPTAFYLCASSDPWGTDYGYTFGSGTRLTVV.